These 17 T cell receptor beta chains share one sample of origin, sequenced in a study of glioma-infiltrating T cells after dendritic cell vaccination. Profiled with immunoSEQ multiplex PCR; TCRdb holds only in-frame clones, not every one. The sample holds tens of thousands of clones, around 81% seen once. The material sequenced was blood, taken before dendritic cell vaccination. The source is a human donor with glioblastoma.

The V gene is TRBV7-3, the J gene TRBJ2-3, with TRBD2 identical over 8 bases. The CDR3 contains 15 residues. After removal of 1 base from V and 5 bases from J, the junction contained 5 bases not matched to a gene. CDR1 is SGHTA, CDR2 FQGTGA, per germline. Here the CDR3 reads CASSLNGGAEDTQYF. CDR3 nucleotides: TGTGCCAGCAGCTTAAACGGGGGGGCTGAAGATACGCAGTATTTT.

This clone appeared once. The genes are TRBV19 and TRBJ1-5; 9 bases match TRBD1. The V gene end was trimmed by 7 bases and the J gene end by 5 bases; junction bases not matched to a gene: 3. The CDR3 consists of 13 residues. Per germline, CDR1 LNHDA and CDR2 SQIVND (reference sequence). The CDR3 spells CASKGTGYQPQHF. In DNA, the CDR3 is TGTGCCAGTAAGGGGACAGGGTATCAGCCCCAGCATTTT.

J is TRBJ1-5 and V is TRBV9, with D tentatively TRBD1 (6 bases). Between the trimmed V and J ends, which lost 4 bases and 5 bases, there was a span of 22 bases. There are 17 residues in the CDR3. Germline values: CDR1 SGDLS, CDR2 YYNGEE. This CDR3 reads CASSPSGGHPSDQPQHF. The CDR3 DNA sequence: TGTGCCAGCAGCCCCAGCGGGGGCCACCCCAGCGATCAGCCCCAGCATTTT. Based on the CDR3 plus reference TRBV9 and TRBJ1-5, the full variable domain is DSGVTQTPKHLITATGQRVTLRCSPRSGDLSVYWYQQSLDQGLQFLIQYYNGEERAKGNILERFSAQQFPDLHSELNLSSLELGDSALYFCASSPSGGHPSDQPQHFGDGTRLSIL.

This chain links TRBV2 with TRBJ1-2, with 9 bases identical to TRBD1. Germline V gene sequence: CDR1 SNHLY, CDR2 FYNNEI. The CDR3 spans 14 residues. The V segment lost 2 bases and the J segment 8 bases; nucleotides outside the gene matches: 6. Here the CDR3 reads CASSERTGVGGYTF. CDR3 DNA sequence: TGTGCCAGCAGTGAAAGGACAGGGGTTGGGGGCTACACCTTC.

This chain connects TRBV5-6 to TRBJ2-3; 10 bases align to TRBD1. Germline CDR1 is SGHDT and CDR2 is YYEEEE. This CDR3 is 17 amino acids long. Unmatched junction bases numbered 8, after V lost 0 bases and J lost 4 bases. This CDR3 reads CASSLGRTGGGADTQYF. In DNA, the CDR3 is TGTGCCAGCAGCTTGGGCCGGACAGGGGGAGGAGCAGATACGCAGTATTTT.

The chain carries TRBV6-4 and TRBJ2-1; 9 bases fit TRBD2. The CDR3 is 16 amino acids. CDR1 and CDR2 (germline): MRHNA, SNTAGT. Losses at the gene ends were 4 bases for V and 4 bases for J; bases not matched to a gene: 8. The CDR3 DNA is TGTGCCAGCAGTGTCTCAAGCGGGGGGCCTTACAATGAGCAGTTCTTC. Translated, it gives CASSVSSGGPYNEQFF.

The CDR3, as DNA: TGCGCCAGCAGCATAGACAGAAACACTGAAGCTTTCTTT. Translation gives CASSIDRNTEAFF. J is TRBJ1-1 and V is TRBV5-1; a weak D match, TRBD1 (5 bases). The CDR3 runs to 13 residues. V lost 4 bases, J lost 2 bases, and 9 bases lay in between. Germline V gene sequence: CDR1 SGHRS, CDR2 YFSETQ.

V gene TRBV7-3 combines with J gene TRBJ2-1, with TRBD2 matching over 8 bases. Per germline, CDR1 SGHTA and CDR2 FQGTGA. CDR3 length equals 16 residues. Trimming removed 5 bases from V and 0 bases from J; junction bases left unmatched: 6. CDR3 sequence reads: CASSPERGSSYNEQFF. In nucleotides, the CDR3 is TGTGCCAGCAGCCCGGAGCGGGGGAGCTCCTACAATGAGCAGTTCTTC.

The rearrangement uses TRBV13 and TRBJ2-7; tentatively, D is TRBD2 (6 bases). Per the germline V gene, CDR1 is PRHDT and CDR2 is FYEKMQ (reference sequence). Trimming left V 3 bases short and J 0 bases short, with 12 bases between. The length of the CDR3 is 15 residues. The chain's CDR3 is CASSFQRGSSYEQYF. The CDR3 nucleotides are TGTGCCAGCAGCTTCCAACGGGGGAGCTCCTACGAGCAGTACTTC.

This sequence joins TRBV4-3 and TRBJ2-3; D is perhaps TRBD2 (6 bases). Germline CDR1 and CDR2: LGHNA and YSLEER. V lost 0 bases, J lost 10 bases, and 17 bases lay in between. The CDR3 sequence is 15 residues long. For the CDR3, the DNA is TGCGCCAGCAGCCAAGATTTGGAGGGTGCAAACTCGCAGTATTTT. Protein: CASSQDLEGANSQYF.

The chain joins TRBV19 to TRBJ1-1; D is possibly TRBD1 (6 bases). Trimming left V 1 base short and J 6 bases short, with 12 bases between. Germline lookup yields CDR1 LNHDA and CDR2 SQIVND (reference sequence). This CDR3 spans 14 amino acids. The CDR3 DNA reads as TGTGCCAGTAGTATAGGCGGGGGCTGGGCTGAAGCTTTCTTT. It codes for CASSIGGGWAEAFF. Full variable domain (outside the CDR3, taken from reference TRBV19 and TRBJ1-1): DGGITQSPKYLFRKEGQNVTLSCEQNLNHDAMYWYRQDPGQGLRLIYYSQIVNDFQKGDIAEGYSVSREKKESFPLTVTSAQKNPTAFYLCASSIGGGWAEAFFGQGTRLTVV.

The chain uses TRBV5-6 and TRBJ1-4; D may be TRBD1 (6 bases). This CDR3 spans 16 amino acids. Germline V gene data show CDR1 as SGHDT and CDR2 as YYEEEE. V lost 0 bases and J lost 2, with 11 bases in between. CDR3 nucleotides: TGTGCCAGCAGCTTGGTGGGGGCTGGGACTAATGAAAAACTGTTTTTT. This codes for CASSLVGAGTNEKLFF.

This chain uses TRBV5-8 with TRBJ1-3; TRBD1 aligns across 10 bases. The CDR3 is 16 residues long. Germline V gene lookup returns CDR1 SGHTS and CDR2 YDEGEE. V was pared by 2 bases and J by 1 base, with 3 bases of the junction left unmatched. CDR3 bases: TGTGCCAGCAGCTTCCGGACAGGGGGTTCTGGAAACACCATATATTTT. Translating gives CASSFRTGGSGNTIYF.

J is TRBJ2-1 and V is TRBV7-9, with 9 bases lining up with TRBD1. The CDR3 loop spans 15 amino acids. Germline CDR1 SEHNR, CDR2 FQNEAQ (reference sequence). The trim removed 2 bases at V and 5 bases at J, leaving 4 bases unmatched. The CDR3 coding sequence is TGTGCCAGCAGCTTAAGACAGGGGGAGGACAATGAGCAGTTCTTC. It translates to CASSLRQGEDNEQFF.

This clone was picked up one time. The gene calls are TRBV9 and TRBJ1-2; maybe TRBD1 (6 bases). CDR1 and CDR2 (germline): SGDLS, YYNGEE. Trimming stripped 0 bases from V and 5 bases from J, with 11 bases between. This CDR3 is 14 amino acids long. The CDR3 sequence: CASSVAGAGYGYTF. The CDR3 DNA reads TGTGCCAGCAGCGTAGCAGGGGCAGGGTATGGCTACACCTTC.

This chain joins TRBV18 and TRBJ2-5; the D is unclear. In germline, CDR1 is KGHSH, CDR2 LQKENI. V lost 3 bases, J lost 4 bases, and 12 bases lay in between. The CDR3 contains 14 residues. The CDR3 sequence: CASSPPTSGETQYF. CDR3 DNA sequence: TGTGCCAGCTCACCGCCGACGTCGGGAGAGACCCAGTACTTC.

This clone has only one observation. The chain uses TRBV7-8 and TRBJ2-1; 9 bases align to TRBD2. Germline V lookup: CDR1 SGHVS, CDR2 FQNEAQ. V dropped 5 bases and J dropped 8; count of bases not matched to a gene: 10. This CDR3 has 15 amino acids. The CDR3 sequence: CASSLLAGYDHEQFF. The CDR3, as DNA: TGTGCCAGCAGCCTCCTAGCGGGATACGACCATGAGCAGTTCTTC.